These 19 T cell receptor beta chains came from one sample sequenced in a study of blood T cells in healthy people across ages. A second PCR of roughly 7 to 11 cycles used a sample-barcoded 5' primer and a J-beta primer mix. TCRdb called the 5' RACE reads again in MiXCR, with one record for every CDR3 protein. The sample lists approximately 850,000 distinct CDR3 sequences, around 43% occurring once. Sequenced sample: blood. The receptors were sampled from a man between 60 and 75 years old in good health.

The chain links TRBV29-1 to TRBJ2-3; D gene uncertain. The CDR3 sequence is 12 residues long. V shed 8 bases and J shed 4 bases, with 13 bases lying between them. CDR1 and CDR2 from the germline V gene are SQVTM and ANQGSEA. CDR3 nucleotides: TGCAGCACGTCCCCTGGCCCAGATACGCAGTATTTT. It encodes CSTSPGPDTQYF.

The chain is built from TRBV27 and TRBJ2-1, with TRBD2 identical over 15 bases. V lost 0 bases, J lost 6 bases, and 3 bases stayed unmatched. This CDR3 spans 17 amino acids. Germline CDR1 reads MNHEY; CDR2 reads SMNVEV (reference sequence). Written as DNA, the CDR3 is TGTGCCAGCAGTTTATCATCGGGACTAGCGGGGGGCAATGAGCAGTTCTTC. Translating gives CASSLSSGLAGGNEQFF.

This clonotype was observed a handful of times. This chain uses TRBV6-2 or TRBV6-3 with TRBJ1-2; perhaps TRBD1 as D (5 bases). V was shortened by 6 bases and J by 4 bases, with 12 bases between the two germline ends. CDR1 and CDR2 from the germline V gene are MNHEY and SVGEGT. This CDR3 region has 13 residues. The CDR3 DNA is TGTGCCAGCAGAGTGGTGGGGACCTATGGCTACACCTTC. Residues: CASRVVGTYGYTF.

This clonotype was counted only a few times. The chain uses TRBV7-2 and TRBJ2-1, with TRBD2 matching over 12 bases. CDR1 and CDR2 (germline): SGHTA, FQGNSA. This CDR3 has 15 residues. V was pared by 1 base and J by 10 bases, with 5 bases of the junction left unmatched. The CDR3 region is CASSLGPSGGEEQFF. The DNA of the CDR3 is TGTGCCAGCAGCTTAGGTCCTAGCGGGGGGGAGGAGCAGTTCTTC. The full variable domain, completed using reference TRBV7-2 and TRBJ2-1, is GAGVSQSPSNKVTEKGKDVELRCDPISGHTALYWYRQSLGQGLEFLIYFQGNSAPDKSGLPSDRFSAERTGGSVSTLTIQRTQQEDSAVYLCASSLGPSGGEEQFFGPGTRLTVL.

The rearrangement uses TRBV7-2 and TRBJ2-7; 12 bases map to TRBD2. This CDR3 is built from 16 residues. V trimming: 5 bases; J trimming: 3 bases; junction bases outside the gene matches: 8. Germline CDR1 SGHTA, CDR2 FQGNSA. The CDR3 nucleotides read TGTGCCAGCAGCCCTACCGGGACTAGCGGGCACTACGAGCAGTACTTC. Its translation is CASSPTGTSGHYEQYF.

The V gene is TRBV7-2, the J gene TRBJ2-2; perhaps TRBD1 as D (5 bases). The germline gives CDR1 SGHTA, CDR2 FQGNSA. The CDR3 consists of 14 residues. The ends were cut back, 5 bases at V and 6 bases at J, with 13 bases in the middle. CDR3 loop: CASSKFREAGELFF. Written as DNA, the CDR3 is TGTGCCAGCAGCAAGTTCAGGGAAGCCGGGGAGCTGTTTTTT.

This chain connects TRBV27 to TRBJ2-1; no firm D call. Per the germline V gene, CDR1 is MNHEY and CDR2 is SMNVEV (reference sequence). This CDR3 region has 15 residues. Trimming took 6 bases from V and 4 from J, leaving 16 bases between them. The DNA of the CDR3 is TGTGCCAGCAGGACCGAGAGCCTCGGATACAATGAGCAGTTCTTC. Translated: CASRTESLGYNEQFF.

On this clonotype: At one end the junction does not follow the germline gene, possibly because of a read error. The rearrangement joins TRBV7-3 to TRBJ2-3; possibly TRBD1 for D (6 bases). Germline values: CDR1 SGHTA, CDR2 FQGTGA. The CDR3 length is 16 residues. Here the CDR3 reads CASSLTGHPSTDTQFF. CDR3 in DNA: TGTGCCAGCAGTCTCACGGGACATCCTAGCACAGATACGCAGTTTTTT.

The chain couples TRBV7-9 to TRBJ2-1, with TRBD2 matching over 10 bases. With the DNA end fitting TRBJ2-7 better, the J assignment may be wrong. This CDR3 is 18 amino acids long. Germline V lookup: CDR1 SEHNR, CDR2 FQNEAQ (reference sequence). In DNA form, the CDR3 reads TGTGCCAGCAGCTTAGGCCCTGTAGCGGGGGGCTCCTACAATGAGCAGTACTTC. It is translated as CASSLGPVAGGSYNEQYF.

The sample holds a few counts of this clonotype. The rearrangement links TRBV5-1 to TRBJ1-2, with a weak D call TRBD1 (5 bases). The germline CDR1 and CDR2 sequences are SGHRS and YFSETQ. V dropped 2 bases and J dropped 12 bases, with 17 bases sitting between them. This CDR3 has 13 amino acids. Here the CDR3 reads CASSFAGTQGHTF. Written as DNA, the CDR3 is TGCGCCAGCAGCTTTGCGGGGACGCAGGGCCACACCTTC.

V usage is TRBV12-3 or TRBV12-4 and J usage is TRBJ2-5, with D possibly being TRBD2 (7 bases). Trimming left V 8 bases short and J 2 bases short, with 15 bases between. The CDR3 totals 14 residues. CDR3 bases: TGTGCCAGCGCCTTGAGGGGGGGGCAAGAGACCCAGTACTTC. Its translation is CASALRGGQETQYF.

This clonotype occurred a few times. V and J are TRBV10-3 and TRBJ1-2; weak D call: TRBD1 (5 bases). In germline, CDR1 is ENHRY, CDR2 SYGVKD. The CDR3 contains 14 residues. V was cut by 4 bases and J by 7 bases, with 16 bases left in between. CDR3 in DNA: TGTGCCATCAGTGCACAGGAGGGATTGGGTGGCTACACCTTC. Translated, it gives CAISAQEGLGGYTF.

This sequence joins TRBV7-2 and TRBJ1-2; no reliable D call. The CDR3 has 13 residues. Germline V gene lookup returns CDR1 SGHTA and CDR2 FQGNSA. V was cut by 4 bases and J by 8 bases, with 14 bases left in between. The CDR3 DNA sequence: TGTGCCAGCAGCTCCGGTTCCCCGATGGGCTACACCTTC. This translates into CASSSGSPMGYTF. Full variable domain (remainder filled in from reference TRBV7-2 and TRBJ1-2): GAGVSQSPSNKVTEKGKDVELRCDPISGHTALYWYRQSLGQGLEFLIYFQGNSAPDKSGLPSDRFSAERTGGSVSTLTIQRTQQEDSAVYLCASSSGSPMGYTFGSGTRLTVV.

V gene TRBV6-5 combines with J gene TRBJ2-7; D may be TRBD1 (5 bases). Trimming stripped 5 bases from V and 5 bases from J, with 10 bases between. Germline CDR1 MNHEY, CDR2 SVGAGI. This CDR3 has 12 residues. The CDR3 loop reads CASSRTRDEQYF. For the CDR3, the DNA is TGTGCCAGCAGTCGGACACGGGACGAGCAGTACTTC.

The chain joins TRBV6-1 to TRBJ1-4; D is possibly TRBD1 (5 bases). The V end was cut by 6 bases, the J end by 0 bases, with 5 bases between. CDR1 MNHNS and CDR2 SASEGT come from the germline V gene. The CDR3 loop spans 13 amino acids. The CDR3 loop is CASRQATNEKLFF. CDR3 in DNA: TGTGCCAGCAGACAGGCAACTAATGAAAAACTGTTTTTT.

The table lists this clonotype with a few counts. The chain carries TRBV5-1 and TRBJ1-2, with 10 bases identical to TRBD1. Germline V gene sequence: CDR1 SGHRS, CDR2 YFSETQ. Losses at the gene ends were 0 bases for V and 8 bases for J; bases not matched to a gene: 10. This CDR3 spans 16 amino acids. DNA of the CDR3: TGCGCCAGCAGCTTGGGGGGGACAGGGGCCTCCTTCGGCTACACCTTC. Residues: CASSLGGTGASFGYTF.

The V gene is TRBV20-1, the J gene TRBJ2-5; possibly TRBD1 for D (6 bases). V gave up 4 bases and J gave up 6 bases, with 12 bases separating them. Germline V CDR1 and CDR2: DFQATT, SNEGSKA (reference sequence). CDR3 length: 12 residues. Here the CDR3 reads CSAKRGMKTQYF. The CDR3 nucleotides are TGCAGTGCTAAGAGGGGGATGAAGACCCAGTACTTC.

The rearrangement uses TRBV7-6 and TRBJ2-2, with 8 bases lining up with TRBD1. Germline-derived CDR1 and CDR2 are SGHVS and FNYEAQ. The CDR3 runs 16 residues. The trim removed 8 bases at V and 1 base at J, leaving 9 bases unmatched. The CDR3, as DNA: TGTGCCAGCGCCCGAGGACAGGGCTTGAACACCGGGGAGCTGTTTTTT. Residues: CASARGQGLNTGELFF.

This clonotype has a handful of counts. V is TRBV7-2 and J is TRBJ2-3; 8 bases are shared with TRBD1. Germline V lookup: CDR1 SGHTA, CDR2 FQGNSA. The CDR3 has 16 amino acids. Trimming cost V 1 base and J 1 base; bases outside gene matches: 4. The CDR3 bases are TGTGCCAGCAGCTTAGGGGACAGGCGGGGCACAGATACGCAGTATTTT. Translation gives CASSLGDRRGTDTQYF.